A single sample gave rise to the 28 T cell receptor beta chains below, sequenced in a study of OX40 agonist ivuxolimab in advanced cancers. Measured with immunoSEQ multiplex PCR; TCRdb has only the in-frame clones, and not every one. This table has approximately 58,000 clones, 79% appearing once. The specimen comprised CD4+ or CD8+ T cells sorted from blood, sampled in a trial of the OX40 agonist ivuxolimab. These receptor sequences come from an adult with an advanced solid tumor such as melanoma, head and neck, liver or kidney cancer.

The rearrangement uses TRBV7-8 and TRBJ2-7; 12 bases agree with TRBD2. Germline loops: CDR1 SGHVS, CDR2 FQNEAQ. V gave up 6 bases and J gave up 4 bases; unmatched junction bases: 4. CDR3 size: 14 residues. The DNA of the CDR3 is TGTGCCAGCAGGCAGACTAGCGGGGGTTACGAGCAGTACTTC. Translating it yields CASRQTSGGYEQYF.

The gene calls are TRBV27 and TRBJ1-2, with TRBD1 matching 7 bases. V gave up 3 bases and J gave up 7 bases; unmatched junction bases: 5. The CDR3 loop spans 13 amino acids. Germline V gene lookup returns CDR1 MNHEY and CDR2 SMNVEV (reference sequence). The CDR3 DNA reads TGTGCCAGCAGTTTGAGGGCAGGGGGTGGCTACACCTTC. The encoded protein is CASSLRAGGGYTF.

The rearrangement uses TRBV7-2 and TRBJ1-1; the D is unclear. The germline CDR1 and CDR2 sequences are SGHTA and FQGNSA. CDR3 size: 15 residues. V was pared by 0 bases and J by 0 bases, with 8 bases between. The CDR3 DNA sequence: TGTGCCAGCAGCTTAGCCAACAGTCTGAACACTGAAGCTTTCTTT. Protein sequence: CASSLANSLNTEAFF.

The chain combines TRBV5-1 with TRBJ2-5; 8 bases are shared with TRBD2. The CDR3 loop spans 16 amino acids. After removal of 6 bases from V and 2 bases from J, the junction contained 12 bases not matched to a gene. Per germline, CDR1 SGHRS and CDR2 YFSETQ. CDR3 residues: CASTPGLAGYQETQYF. As DNA, the CDR3 is TGCGCCAGCACCCCTGGCCTAGCGGGTTATCAAGAGACCCAGTACTTC.

With regard to this clone: This sample also contains other DNA sequences that code for the same CDR3. The chain recombines TRBV18 with TRBJ2-5; D not resolved. The CDR3 covers 13 residues. Trimming pared 0 bases from V and 1 base from J, leaving 3 bases between. Germline V CDR1 and CDR2: KGHSH, LQKENI. As DNA, the CDR3 is TGTGCCAGCTCACCACCTTCCCAAGAGACCCAGTACTTC. Translated, it gives CASSPPSQETQYF.

The table lists this clone with a count of one. V is TRBV19 and J is TRBJ2-6; unclear D gene. The V end lost 5 bases, the J end lost 0 bases, and 11 bases lay between the germline ends. This CDR3 is 16 amino acids long. Germline V CDR1 and CDR2: LNHDA, SQIVND (reference sequence). CDR3 in DNA: TGTGCCAGTAGTGGGCAGCCATTCTCTGGGGCCAACGTCCTGACTTTC. Translated: CASSGQPFSGANVLTF.

V is TRBV6-5 and J is TRBJ2-3; 12 nucleotides align to TRBD2. The CDR3 loop spans 14 amino acids. V lost 4 bases, J lost 6 bases, and 2 bases stayed unmatched. Germline CDR1 and CDR2: MNHEY and SVGAGI. The CDR3 sequence is CASSFGLAGDTQYF. CDR3 nucleotides: TGTGCCAGCAGTTTTGGACTAGCGGGGGATACGCAGTATTTT.

The chain links TRBV2 to TRBJ1-1, with a tentative D call TRBD1 (5 bases). CDR1 and CDR2 from the germline V gene are SNHLY and FYNNEI. Trimming removed 4 bases from V and 4 bases from J, with 16 bases in between. This CDR3 is built from 15 residues. This chain's CDR3 is CASSVRGVPGTEAFF. Here the CDR3 DNA reads TGTGCCAGCAGTGTAAGGGGCGTACCGGGCACTGAAGCTTTCTTT.

The chain combines TRBV6-1 with TRBJ2-2, with D possibly matching TRBD2 (6 bases). This CDR3 contains 14 residues. Trimming removed 10 bases from V and 5 bases from J, with 17 bases in between. Germline values: CDR1 MNHNS, CDR2 SASEGT. The DNA of the CDR3 is TGTGCCACCGATAATCGGGGGATGACCGGGGAGCTGTTTTTT. The encoded protein is CATDNRGMTGELFF.

The chain uses TRBV5-1 and TRBJ2-3; D ambiguous. The CDR3 totals 15 residues. CDR1 SGHRS and CDR2 YFSETQ come from the germline V gene. Trimming removed 2 bases from V and 4 bases from J, with 14 bases in between. The CDR3, as DNA: TGCGCCAGCAGCTTCTCCACTCCTTCCTCAGATACGCAGTATTTT. Translating gives CASSFSTPSSDTQYF. The complete variable domain, with remaining parts taken from reference TRBV5-1 and TRBJ2-3, reads KAGVTQTPRYLIKTRGQQVTLSCSPISGHRSVSWYQQTPGQGLQFLFEYFSETQRNKGNFPGRFSGRQFSNSRSEMNVSTLELGDSALYLCASSFSTPSSDTQYFGPGTRLTVL.

The chain joins TRBV19 to TRBJ2-5; D remains unclear. V dropped 2 bases and J dropped 3 bases, with 7 bases sitting between them. The CDR3 spans 13 residues. Germline V gene lookup returns CDR1 LNHDA and CDR2 SQIVND (reference sequence). CDR3 region: CASSIRPEETQYF. CDR3 sequence (DNA): TGTGCCAGTAGTATACGGCCGGAAGAGACCCAGTACTTC.

The chain uses TRBV5-8 and TRBJ1-6; TRBD1 matches at 9 bases. CDR3 length: 13 residues. Trimming cost V 7 bases and J 8 bases; bases outside gene matches: 4. Germline CDR1 reads SGHTS; CDR2 reads YDEGEE. The CDR3 spells CASQDRGYSPLHF. CDR3 in DNA: TGTGCCAGCCAGGACAGGGGTTATTCACCCCTCCACTTT.

The gene calls are TRBV30 and TRBJ1-1, with 11 bases that match TRBD1. Germline CDR1 is GTSNPN and CDR2 is SVGIG (reference sequence). This CDR3 has 14 residues. V trimming: 5 bases; J trimming: 0 bases; junction bases outside the gene matches: 2. CDR3 sequence reads: CAWGQGALNTEAFF. CDR3 in DNA: TGTGCCTGGGGACAGGGGGCCTTGAACACTGAAGCTTTCTTT.

The chain couples TRBV4-1 to TRBJ2-7; the match to TRBD2 covers 9 bases. Per the germline V gene, CDR1 is MGHRA and CDR2 is YSYEKL. This CDR3 has 15 residues. V was pared by 1 base and J by 6 bases, with 7 bases of the junction left unmatched. CDR3 in DNA: TGCGCCAGCAGCCAAGGGTTAGCGGGAGTCTCCGAGCAGTACTTC. It codes for CASSQGLAGVSEQYF.

V gene TRBV5-1 combines with J gene TRBJ1-1; a weak D match, TRBD1 (5 bases). Trimming removed 5 bases from V and 4 bases from J, with 12 bases in between. This CDR3 is 13 amino acids long. CDR1 is SGHRS and CDR2 is YFSETQ in the germline V gene. CDR3 sequence (DNA): TGCGCCAGCAGGAACTTTGGGGGCACTGAAGCTTTCTTT. It is translated as CASRNFGGTEAFF.

This chain connects TRBV29-1 to TRBJ1-1; 7 bases match TRBD1. V was clipped by 4 bases and J by 4 bases; unmatched bases: 6. CDR3 length: 13 residues. Germline V gene data show CDR1 as SQVTM and CDR2 as ANQGSEA. CDR3 region: CSVVDRQGTEAFF. CDR3 nucleotide sequence: TGCAGCGTTGTAGATAGACAGGGCACTGAAGCTTTCTTT. The full variable domain, its missing parts supplied by reference TRBV29-1 and TRBJ1-1, is SAVISQKPSRDICQRGTSLTIQCQVDSQVTMMFWYRQQPGQSLTLIATANQGSEATYESGFVIDKFPISRPNLTFSTLTVSNMSPEDSSIYLCSVVDRQGTEAFFGQGTRLTVV.

A few counts support this clone. The chain recombines TRBV30 with TRBJ1-2; TRBD1 might be the D (5 bases). The V end was cut by 5 bases, the J end by 7 bases, with 14 bases between. Germline loops: CDR1 GTSNPN, CDR2 SVGIG (reference sequence). The CDR3 extends over 12 amino acids. The CDR3 sequence is CAWGGEWAGYTF. The DNA of the CDR3 is TGTGCCTGGGGAGGGGAATGGGCTGGCTACACCTTC.

This clone is labeled medium-sized. The chain joins TRBV9 to TRBJ1-3; D gene unclear. In germline, CDR1 is SGDLS, CDR2 YYNGEE. V was clipped by 0 bases and J by 4 bases, with 14 bases between them. CDR3 length: 16 amino acids. CDR3 residues: CASSVGHQNRGNTIYF. CDR3 bases: TGTGCCAGCAGCGTAGGACATCAGAACCGGGGAAACACCATATATTTT. Looking up the rest from reference TRBV9 and TRBJ1-3 gives the full variable domain: DSGVTQTPKHLITATGQRVTLRCSPRSGDLSVYWYQQSLDQGLQFLIQYYNGEERAKGNILERFSAQQFPDLHSELNLSSLELGDSALYFCASSVGHQNRGNTIYFGEGSWLTVV.

This clone was detected a few times. The chain links TRBV11-2 to TRBJ1-1; TRBD1 matches at 12 bases. This CDR3 comprises 18 residues. The germline CDR1 and CDR2 sequences are SGHAT and FQNNGV. V shed 4 bases and J 0 bases; nucleotides not matched to a gene: 9. Here the CDR3 reads CASSSRAGTGGMNTEAFF. CDR3 in DNA: TGTGCCAGCAGCTCACGAGCCGGGACAGGGGGCATGAACACTGAAGCTTTCTTT.

V usage is TRBV7-2 and J usage is TRBJ2-7; D not resolved. The CDR3 loop spans 13 amino acids. Trimming removed 0 bases at V and 5 bases at J, with 8 bases between. CDR1 and CDR2 (germline): SGHTA, FQGNSA. The CDR3 sequence is CASSLAHGHEQYF. The CDR3 DNA sequence: TGTGCCAGCAGCTTAGCTCACGGCCACGAGCAGTACTTC.

This sequence joins TRBV18 and TRBJ1-4; no clear D gene. Trimming took off 3 bases at V and 0 bases at J, with 14 bases between the two ends. Germline values: CDR1 KGHSH, CDR2 LQKENI. The CDR3 is made up of 17 amino acids. DNA of the CDR3: TGTGCCAGCTCACCGGCAGGCAGGCTTGCAACTAATGAAAAACTGTTTTTT. Its translation: CASSPAGRLATNEKLFF.

This chain uses TRBV6-5 with TRBJ2-7; D remains ambiguous. The CDR3 has 13 residues. Trimming stripped 0 bases from V and 2 bases from J, with 5 bases between. Germline values: CDR1 MNHEY, CDR2 SVGAGI. The DNA for the CDR3 is TGTGCCAGCAGTTACTCGAACCCCTACGAGCAGTACTTC. This codes for CASSYSNPYEQYF.

The rearrangement links TRBV4-1 to TRBJ1-1; D not certain. Germline values: CDR1 MGHRA, CDR2 YSYEKL. The V end lost 1 base, the J end lost 4 bases, and 10 bases lay between the germline ends. The CDR3 runs to 14 residues. Here the CDR3 DNA reads TGCGCCAGCAGCCAAGGGGTTTGGGGCACTGAAGCTTTCTTT. Translation: CASSQGVWGTEAFF.

The chain uses TRBV13 and TRBJ2-3; 7 bases map to TRBD2. V was pared by 4 bases and J by 5 bases, with 15 bases of the junction left unmatched. CDR1 is PRHDT and CDR2 is FYEKMQ in the germline V gene (reference sequence). This CDR3 region has 17 residues. For the CDR3, the DNA is TGTGCCAGCAGCTCAGAACTTGGGGAGCGGGGAATAGATACGCAGTATTTT. This encodes CASSSELGERGIDTQYF.

The chain joins TRBV18 to TRBJ1-1; D remains ambiguous. Germline V gene lookup returns CDR1 KGHSH and CDR2 LQKENI. V was pared by 2 bases and J by 2 bases, with 6 bases between. CDR3 length: 13 residues. Written as DNA, the CDR3 is TGTGCCAGCTCACCAAACAGCAACACTGAAGCTTTCTTT. Residues: CASSPNSNTEAFF.

This chain joins TRBV6-6 and TRBJ2-7; perhaps D is TRBD1 or TRBD2 (5 bases each). Germline V gene lookup returns CDR1 MNHNY and CDR2 SVGAGI (reference sequence). The V gene lost 6 bases and the J gene lost 2 bases, with 11 bases spanning the gap. The CDR3 loop spans 13 amino acids. The CDR3 here is CASSRDGTYEQYF. The CDR3 DNA reads as TGTGCCAGCAGCCGGGACGGGACCTACGAGCAGTACTTC.

This clone was observed once. This same CDR3 is encoded by further DNA sequences in the sample. This chain connects TRBV10-2 to TRBJ2-3; 10 nucleotides line up with TRBD1. Germline-derived CDR1 and CDR2 are WSHSY and SAAADI. The V gene end was trimmed by 6 bases and the J gene end by 2 bases; junction bases not matched to a gene: 2. The CDR3 loop spans 14 amino acids. CDR3 loop: CASRGTGDTDTQYF. The CDR3 coding sequence is TGCGCCAGCAGAGGGACAGGGGACACAGATACGCAGTATTTT.

In the case of this clone: Other nucleotide sequences in the sample specify the same CDR3. This sequence joins TRBV5-1 and TRBJ2-1; perhaps TRBD2 as D (6 bases). Deletions cut 0 bases from V and 3 bases from J, with 7 bases between. Germline V gives CDR1 SGHRS, CDR2 YFSETQ. The CDR3 is 14 residues long. The CDR3 sequence is CASSLGGGYNEQFF. CDR3 DNA: TGCGCCAGCAGCTTGGGGGGAGGCTACAATGAGCAGTTCTTC.